This T cell receptor beta chain was captured by sequencing in a study of spatial heterogeneity in lung cancer. One entry per CDR3 protein results from TCRdb running MiXCR on the 5' RACE reads. The sample has 15,000 to 20,000 distinct CDR3 sequences, approximately 8.3% seen once; the top ten hold 23%. Time point meaning: sample taken at primary tumor resection. The V gene end was trimmed by 7 bases and the J gene end by 1 base; junction bases not matched to a gene: 9. The germline gives CDR1 LNHDA, CDR2 SQIVND (reference sequence). The CDR3 spans 15 residues. Regarding the study as a whole: Mutation counts in tumors were tracked by counts of expanded intratumoral alpha and beta TCRs.

This clonotype was counted ten times or more. Its antigen is still unknown. This sequence joins TRBV19 and TRBJ2-5, with 7 positions matching TRBD1. This TCR was recovered from a male donor with early-stage non-small cell lung cancer. The sample consisted of lung tumor tissue, taken at surgery. CDR3 in DNA: TGTGCCAGTACCTCAGGGACAGCTGCCCAAGAGACCCAGTACTTC. Translated: CASTSGTAAQETQYF.